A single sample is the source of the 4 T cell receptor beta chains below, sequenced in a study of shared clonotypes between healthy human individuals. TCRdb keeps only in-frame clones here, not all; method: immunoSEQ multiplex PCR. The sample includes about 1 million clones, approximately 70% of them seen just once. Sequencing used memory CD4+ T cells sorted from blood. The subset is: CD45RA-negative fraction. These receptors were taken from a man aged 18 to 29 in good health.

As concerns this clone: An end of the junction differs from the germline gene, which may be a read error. CDR3 loop: CASSATRTNTGELFF. The CDR3 DNA reads TGTGCTAGCAGCGCGACTAGGACAAACACCGGGGAGCTGTTTTTT. The chain carries TRBV7-7 and TRBJ2-2; TRBD2 might be the D (6 bases). This CDR3 contains 15 residues. CDR1 is SSHAT and CDR2 is FNYEAQ in the germline V gene (reference sequence). The variable domain in full, with the rest retrieved from reference TRBV7-7 and TRBJ2-2, is GAGVSQSPRYKVTKRGQDVTLRCDPISSHATLYWYQQALGQGPEFLTYFNYEAQPDKSGLPSDRFSAERPEGSISTLTIQRTEQRDSAMYRCASSATRTNTGELFFGEGSRLTVL.

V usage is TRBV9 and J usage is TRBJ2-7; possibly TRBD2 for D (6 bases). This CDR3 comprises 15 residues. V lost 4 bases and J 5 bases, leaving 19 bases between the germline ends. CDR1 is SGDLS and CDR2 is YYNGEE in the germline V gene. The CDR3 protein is CASSPGDGRVNEQYF. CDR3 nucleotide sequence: TGTGCCAGCAGCCCGGGGGACGGAAGGGTCAACGAGCAGTACTTC.

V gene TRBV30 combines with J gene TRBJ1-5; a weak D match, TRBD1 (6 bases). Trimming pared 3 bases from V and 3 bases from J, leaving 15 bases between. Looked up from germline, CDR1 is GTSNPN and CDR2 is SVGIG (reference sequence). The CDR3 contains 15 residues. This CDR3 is CAWSPGQNFNQPQHF. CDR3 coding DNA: TGTGCCTGGAGCCCGGGACAAAATTTCAATCAGCCCCAGCATTTT.

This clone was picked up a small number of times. The DNA for the CDR3 is TGTGCCAGCAGTTTTGACAACAGGGTGGCTTTCTTT. It translates to CASSFDNRVAFF. The V and J genes are TRBV7-8 and TRBJ1-1, with a possible D match to TRBD1 (6 bases). CDR1 and CDR2 from the germline V gene are SGHVS and FQNEAQ. The CDR3 length is 12 residues. V was pared by 6 bases and J by 11 bases, with 16 bases between.